Following are 9 T cell receptor beta chains from one sample sequenced in a study of chemoradiotherapy in HPV16-positive cancers. Libraries were prepared by immunoSEQ multiplex PCR; TCRdb keeps only in-frame clonotypes and omits some of them. The table lists several thousand clones, 81% of them singletons. Specimen: tumor tissue, collected from a patient who underwent chemoradiotherapy. The receptors originated from a human donor with HPV-associated anogenital cancer.

This chain uses TRBV27 with TRBJ2-5; D might be TRBD1 (8 bases). Looked up from germline, CDR1 is MNHEY and CDR2 is SMNVEV (reference sequence). This CDR3 spans 14 amino acids. The V and J ends lost 2 bases and 11 bases respectively, with 18 bases between them. The chain's CDR3 is CASSLTQGAGEQYF. The CDR3 nucleotides are TGTGCCAGCAGTTTAACTCAGGGGGCGGGAGAGCAGTACTTC.

The chain carries TRBV9 and TRBJ2-5, with D possibly TRBD1 on 5 matching bases. Germline CDR1 is SGDLS and CDR2 is YYNGEE. The V gene lost 4 bases and the J gene lost 7 bases, with 17 bases spanning the gap. The CDR3 extends over 14 amino acids. The CDR3 coding sequence is TGTGCCAGCAGCCCCAGGGTCCTCGGCGGGACCCAGTACTTC. The encoded protein is CASSPRVLGGTQYF.

The genes are TRBV6-1 and TRBJ1-5; no reliable D call. Germline CDR1 reads MNHNS; CDR2 reads SASEGT. V dropped 1 base and J dropped 6 bases, with 10 bases sitting between them. The CDR3 is 14 residues long. The CDR3 sequence is CASSEGEGGQPQHF. In DNA, the CDR3 is TGTGCCAGCAGTGAAGGAGAGGGAGGTCAGCCCCAGCATTTT.

The count of this clone is one. The genes are TRBV5-1 and TRBJ2-5; D uncertain. Germline V lookup: CDR1 SGHRS, CDR2 YFSETQ. The CDR3 runs 13 residues. Trimming left V 3 bases short and J 1 base short, with 7 bases between. DNA for the CDR3: TGCGCCAGCAGCTCGGGCCCCCAAGAGACCCAGTACTTC. Its translation: CASSSGPQETQYF.

This clone turned up a few times. A junction end diverges from the germline sequence, so it may reflect a read error. Here the CDR3 DNA reads TGTGCCAGCAGCGTAGGGGCGGGGGGGCCATACTCCAACGAGCAGTACTTC. Amino acid sequence: CASSVGAGGPYSNEQYF. The chain combines TRBV9 with TRBJ2-7; 9 bases line up with TRBD2. Per germline, CDR1 SGDLS and CDR2 YYNGEE. This CDR3 contains 17 residues.

This chain connects TRBV30 to TRBJ2-3; the match to TRBD2 covers 12 bases. The V and J ends lost 8 bases and 6 bases, in that order; junction bases with no gene match: 9. The CDR3 has 14 amino acids. CDR1 is GTSNPN and CDR2 is SVGIG in the germline V gene (reference sequence). The CDR3 DNA is TGTGCCGGCCTTACTAGCGGGGGGAGGGATACGCAGTATTTT. It is translated as CAGLTSGGRDTQYF.

This chain joins TRBV5-1 and TRBJ2-7, with D unresolved. The germline V and J ends were trimmed by 5 bases and 0 bases, with 15 bases remaining between them. The CDR3 loop spans 15 amino acids. Germline V gene data show CDR1 as SGHRS and CDR2 as YFSETQ. CDR3 residues: CASSGYPGPSYEQYF. CDR3 sequence (DNA): TGCGCCAGCAGTGGTTATCCAGGACCCTCCTACGAGCAGTACTTC.

This sequence joins TRBV7-2 and TRBJ1-3; D call uncertain. The germline CDR1 and CDR2 sequences are SGHTA and FQGNSA. Trimming cost V 4 bases and J 0 bases, with 10 bases left between them. CDR3 length: 15 residues. This CDR3 is CASSYGRSSGNTIYF. CDR3 nucleotide sequence: TGTGCCAGCAGCTACGGACGAAGCTCTGGAAACACCATATATTTT.

This chain connects TRBV5-6 to TRBJ2-7, with D possibly matching TRBD1 (5 bases). Germline V lookup: CDR1 SGHDT, CDR2 YYEEEE. The CDR3 spans 16 residues. V lost 0 bases and J 3 bases, leaving 16 bases between the germline ends. The CDR3 DNA sequence: TGTGCCAGCAGCTTGGATTCTGAAGGGGATTTCTACGAGCAGTACTTC. This gives the protein CASSLDSEGDFYEQYF.